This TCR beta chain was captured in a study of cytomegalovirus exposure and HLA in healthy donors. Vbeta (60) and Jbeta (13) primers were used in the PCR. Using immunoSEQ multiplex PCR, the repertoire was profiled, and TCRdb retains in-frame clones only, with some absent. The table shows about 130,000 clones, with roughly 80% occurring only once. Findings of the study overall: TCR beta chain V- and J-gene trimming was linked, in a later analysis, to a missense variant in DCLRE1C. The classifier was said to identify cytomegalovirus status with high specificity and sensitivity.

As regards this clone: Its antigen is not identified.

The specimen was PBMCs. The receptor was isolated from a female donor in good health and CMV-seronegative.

The CDR3 coding sequence is TGTGCCAGTAGTCCCTCCGGCGGGAGGGCATACGAGCAGTACTTC. Amino acid sequence: CASSPSGGRAYEQYF. The chain employs TRBV19 and TRBJ2-7, with 9 bases aligning to TRBD2. Per germline, CDR1 LNHDA and CDR2 SQIVND (reference sequence). V gave up 5 bases and J gave up 4 bases; unmatched junction bases: 9. The CDR3 is made up of 15 amino acids.